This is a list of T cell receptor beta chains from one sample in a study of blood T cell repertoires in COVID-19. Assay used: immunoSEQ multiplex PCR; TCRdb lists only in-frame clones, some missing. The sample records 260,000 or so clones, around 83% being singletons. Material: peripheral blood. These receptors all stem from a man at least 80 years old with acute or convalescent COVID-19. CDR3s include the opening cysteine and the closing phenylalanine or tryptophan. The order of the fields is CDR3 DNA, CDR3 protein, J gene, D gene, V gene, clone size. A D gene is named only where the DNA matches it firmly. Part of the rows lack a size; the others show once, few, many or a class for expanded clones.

DNA: TGCGCCAGCAGCCCAGGGACTAGCGGGACCACAGATACGCAGTATTTT; CDR3: CASSPGTSGTTDTQYF; J: TRBJ2-3; D: TRBD2; V: TRBV5-1; size: once
DNA: TGTGCCAGCTCACCATTAGGCAGGGTGTACACTGAAGCTTTCTTT; CDR3: CASSPLGRVYTEAFF; J: TRBJ1-1; D: NA; V: TRBV18; size: few
DNA: TGTGCCAGCAGCTTAGACAGGGGCCTCCTCGAGACCCAGTACTTC; CDR3: CASSLDRGLLETQYF; J: TRBJ2-5; D: NA; V: TRBV11-2; size: NA
DNA: TGCGCCAGCAGCTTGGCTGGGGGGGTAGAAGAGACCCAGTACTTC; CDR3: CASSLAGGVEETQYF; J: TRBJ2-5; D: TRBD2; V: TRBV5-1; size: NA
DNA: TGTGCCAGCAGCTCCGGGACTAGGTCCCCAGATACGCAGTATTTT; CDR3: CASSSGTRSPDTQYF; J: TRBJ2-3; D: TRBD2; V: TRBV5-4; size: NA
DNA: TGTGCCAGCAGCCAGATCAGCGACAGGTGGGGAAACACCATATATTTT; CDR3: CASSQISDRWGNTIYF; J: TRBJ1-3; D: NA; V: TRBV14; size: NA
DNA: TGCGCCAGCAGTATTGGGCCCTCTGGAAACACCATATATTTT; CDR3: CASSIGPSGNTIYF; J: TRBJ1-3; D: NA; V: TRBV5-1; size: few
DNA: TGTGCCAGCAGTCGAGGACAGGGTGGCTACGAGCAGTACTTC; CDR3: CASSRGQGGYEQYF; J: TRBJ2-7; D: TRBD1; V: TRBV7-2; size: NA
DNA: TGTGCCAGCAGCCAAGACGGCGGGAGGGGAGTCTGGACCCAGTACTTC; CDR3: CASSQDGGRGVWTQYF; J: TRBJ2-5; D: TRBD2; V: TRBV3-1/TRBV3-2; size: NA
DNA: TGTGCCAGCAGTTTGGGGACAAGCAATCAGCCCCAGCATTTT; CDR3: CASSLGTSNQPQHF; J: TRBJ1-5; D: NA; V: TRBV28; size: NA
DNA: TGTGCCAGTAGTATACCCCTCGGACTAGCGGGAGGGAATGAGCAGTTCTTC; CDR3: CASSIPLGLAGGNEQFF; J: TRBJ2-1; D: TRBD2; V: TRBV19; size: NA
DNA: TGCGCCAGCAGCCCCGGGACAGGGGACGAAAAACTGTTTTTT; CDR3: CASSPGTGDEKLFF; J: TRBJ1-4; D: TRBD1; V: TRBV5-1; size: NA
DNA: TGTGCCAGCAGTGAGACTGTTGGCTCCTACAATGAGCAGTTCTTC; CDR3: CASSETVGSYNEQFF; J: TRBJ2-1; D: NA; V: TRBV25-1; size: few
DNA: TGTGCCAGCAGCTTGGCATACGAGCAGTACTTC; CDR3: CASSLAYEQYF; J: TRBJ2-7; D: NA; V: TRBV5-8; size: NA
DNA: TGTGCCAGTAGTACCGGACAGTACTATGGCTACACCTTC; CDR3: CASSTGQYYGYTF; J: TRBJ1-2; D: NA; V: TRBV19; size: once
DNA: TGTGCCAGCAGCCAAGAAAGACAGCCCGGGAGGCAGCCCCAGCATTTT; CDR3: CASSQERQPGRQPQHF; J: TRBJ1-5; D: NA; V: TRBV3-1/TRBV3-2; size: NA
DNA: TGTGCCAGTAGTAGGCAGGAATTCTACAATGAGCAGTTCTTC; CDR3: CASSRQEFYNEQFF; J: TRBJ2-1; D: NA; V: TRBV19; size: NA
DNA: TGTGCCAGCAGTGGCCGACAGGGGGCATTAAACTATGGCTACACCTTC; CDR3: CASSGRQGALNYGYTF; J: TRBJ1-2; D: TRBD1; V: TRBV6-1; size: once
DNA: TGTGCCAGCAGCTCCCATACTAGCGGGGGCACAGATACGCAGTATTTT; CDR3: CASSSHTSGGTDTQYF; J: TRBJ2-3; D: TRBD2; V: TRBV7-2; size: NA
DNA: TGTGCCAGCAGCCAAGGTGGCATCGGGGAGCTGTTTTTT; CDR3: CASSQGGIGELFF; J: TRBJ2-2; D: NA; V: TRBV3-1/TRBV3-2; size: NA
DNA: TGTGCCAGCAGCGAATCGCTAGGATCGCAAGAGACCCAGTACTTC; CDR3: CASSESLGSQETQYF; J: TRBJ2-5; D: NA; V: TRBV2; size: NA
DNA: TGCGCCAGCAGCTTGACCCTAGGAATCAACGAGCAGTACTTC; CDR3: CASSLTLGINEQYF; J: TRBJ2-7; D: NA; V: TRBV5-1; size: NA
DNA: TGTGCCAGCAGCTCAGGACTTGGAAACACCATATATTTT; CDR3: CASSSGLGNTIYF; J: TRBJ1-3; D: NA; V: TRBV11-1; size: NA
DNA: TGTGCCAGCAGTACTCAGACAGGGGAGGTGCAGTACTTC; CDR3: CASSTQTGEVQYF; J: TRBJ2-7; D: TRBD1; V: TRBV28; size: NA
DNA: TGTGCCAGCAGCCCGAGCGGGAGTGTGGCCGATGAGCAGTTCTTC; CDR3: CASSPSGSVADEQFF; J: TRBJ2-1; D: TRBD2; V: TRBV7-6; size: NA
DNA: TGCGCCAGCAGCCAAGTTACTAGCGGGAGAGAAGAGACCCAGTACTTC; CDR3: CASSQVTSGREETQYF; J: TRBJ2-5; D: TRBD2; V: TRBV4-1; size: NA
DNA: TGTGCCAGCTCTCCCGGGACAGGGGGCACTGAAGCTTTCTTT; CDR3: CASSPGTGGTEAFF; J: TRBJ1-1; D: TRBD1; V: TRBV18; size: NA
DNA: TGTGCCAGCAGTTACGACAGACAGAGCTACGAGCAGTACTTC; CDR3: CASSYDRQSYEQYF; J: TRBJ2-7; D: NA; V: TRBV6-5; size: NA
DNA: TGTGCCAGCAGCTTAGATAGAACAGCTGAAGCTTTCTTT; CDR3: CASSLDRTAEAFF; J: TRBJ1-1; D: NA; V: TRBV11-2; size: NA
DNA: TGTGCCACCAGTGAGGTAGCGTGGGACACCGGGGAGCTGTTTTTT; CDR3: CATSEVAWDTGELFF; J: TRBJ2-2; D: NA; V: TRBV24-1; size: NA
DNA: TGTGCCAGCAGCCAGAGACAGGGGGCGACTAATGAAAAACTGTTTTTT; CDR3: CASSQRQGATNEKLFF; J: TRBJ1-4; D: TRBD1; V: TRBV14; size: once
DNA: TGTGCCAGCAGTTCTGGACAGCAAGAGACCCAGTACTTC; CDR3: CASSSGQQETQYF; J: TRBJ2-5; D: NA; V: TRBV28; size: NA
DNA: TGTGCCAGCAGCACTCCGGGACAGGGGAACACTGAAGCTTTCTTT; CDR3: CASSTPGQGNTEAFF; J: TRBJ1-1; D: TRBD1; V: TRBV5-4; size: NA
DNA: TGTGCCAGCTCACCGTGGCTAGCGGGGAACACCGGGGAGCTGTTTTTT; CDR3: CASSPWLAGNTGELFF; J: TRBJ2-2; D: TRBD2; V: TRBV18; size: NA
DNA: TGTGCCAGCAGCTTAGGGCGGGATAGTCAGGGTACGCAGTATTTT; CDR3: CASSLGRDSQGTQYF; J: TRBJ2-3; D: NA; V: TRBV7-2; size: once
DNA: TGTGCCAGCAGCCAAGTTGGACAGAATAATTCACCCCTCCACTTT; CDR3: CASSQVGQNNSPLHF; J: TRBJ1-6; D: NA; V: TRBV3-1/TRBV3-2; size: NA
DNA: TGTGCCAGCAGTCGTAATGAGCAGTTCTTC; CDR3: CASSRNEQFF; J: TRBJ2-1; D: NA; V: TRBV25-1; size: NA
DNA: TGTGCCACCCTCCAGGGGCCCTCTAGCACAGATACGCAGTATTTT; CDR3: CATLQGPSSTDTQYF; J: TRBJ2-3; D: NA; V: TRBV15; size: NA
DNA: TGCGCCAGCAGCCAAGAGACAGCAACTAATGAAAAACTGTTTTTT; CDR3: CASSQETATNEKLFF; J: TRBJ1-4; D: NA; V: TRBV4-1; size: NA
DNA: TGTGCCAGCAGCTTATATACGGGGACCCAGTACTTC; CDR3: CASSLYTGTQYF; J: TRBJ2-5; D: NA; V: TRBV7-8; size: NA
DNA: TGTGCCAGCAGTGAAGCCACCGGGACAGGTTACGAGCAGTACTTC; CDR3: CASSEATGTGYEQYF; J: TRBJ2-7; D: TRBD1; V: TRBV2; size: once
DNA: TGTGCCAGCAGCGTAGATCACAGGGGAAATTCACCCCTCCACTTT; CDR3: CASSVDHRGNSPLHF; J: TRBJ1-6; D: TRBD1; V: TRBV9; size: NA
DNA: TGCGCCAGCAGCCAGGGACTCCCGAACACTGAAGCTTTCTTT; CDR3: CASSQGLPNTEAFF; J: TRBJ1-1; D: NA; V: TRBV5-1; size: NA
DNA: TGTGCCAGCTCACCATATCAATTAGTCAACACTGAAGCTTTCTTT; CDR3: CASSPYQLVNTEAFF; J: TRBJ1-1; D: NA; V: TRBV18; size: once
DNA: TGTGCCACCGGGACAGATTTGGGGACCCAGTACTTC; CDR3: CATGTDLGTQYF; J: TRBJ2-5; D: TRBD1; V: TRBV24-1; size: few
DNA: TGTGCCAGCAGCTTAGACGGGAGGATGAACACTGAAGCTTTCTTT; CDR3: CASSLDGRMNTEAFF; J: TRBJ1-1; D: NA; V: TRBV7-9; size: NA
DNA: TGTGCCAGCAGCTTAGGACTATACAATGAGCAGTTCTTC; CDR3: CASSLGLYNEQFF; J: TRBJ2-1; D: NA; V: TRBV7-2; size: NA
DNA: TGCGCCAGCAGCTTATCCGGGACTAGCGGGGGGTCTGGGGCCAACGTCCTGACTTTC; CDR3: CASSLSGTSGGSGANVLTF; J: TRBJ2-6; D: TRBD2; V: TRBV5-1; size: NA
DNA: TGTGCCAGCTCCCCCCAGGGGTTGATAGGCGAGCAGTACTTC; CDR3: CASSPQGLIGEQYF; J: TRBJ2-7; D: NA; V: TRBV18; size: NA